The clone carrying this T cell receptor beta chain was counted only a few times. In TCRdb, the 5' RACE reads were re-called with MiXCR into one record per CDR3 protein. The data show 140,000 or so distinct CDR3 sequences, 14% to 15% seen once. The V gene's germline CDR1 is SEHNR and CDR2 FQNEAQ (reference sequence). The CDR3 is 16 amino acids. Trimming took 2 bases from V and 3 from J; bases not matched to a gene: 9. This sample stems from a study of T-cell memory formation after mild COVID-19. Study-level information: Clusters were largely donor specific.

The chain uses TRBV7-9 and TRBJ2-5; 7 bases fit TRBD2. The sequenced sample consisted of PBMCs or a T cell subset sorted from them (not recorded which). This clonotype was obtained from an adult woman who had mild COVID-19 (a few samples of this study predate the infection). Cell type and time point are not known. The CDR3 bases are TGTGCCAGCAGCTTAAGTACTTTGACTAGCAAAGAGACCCAGTACTTC. It translates to CASSLSTLTSKETQYF.